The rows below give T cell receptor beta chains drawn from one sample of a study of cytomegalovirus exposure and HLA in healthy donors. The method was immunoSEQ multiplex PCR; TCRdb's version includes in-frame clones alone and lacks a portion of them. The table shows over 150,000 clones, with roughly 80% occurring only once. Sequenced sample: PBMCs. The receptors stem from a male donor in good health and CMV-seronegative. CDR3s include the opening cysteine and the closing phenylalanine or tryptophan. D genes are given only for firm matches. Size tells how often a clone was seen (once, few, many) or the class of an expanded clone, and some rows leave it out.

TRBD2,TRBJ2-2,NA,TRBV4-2,TGTGCCAGCAGCCCCGAGACTAGCGGGAGTGCGAACACCGGGGAGCTGTTTTTT,CASSPETSGSANTGELFF
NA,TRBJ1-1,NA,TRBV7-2,TGTGCCAGCAGCCTACAGGGTGGGAGCGAGGTGAACACTGAAGCTTTCTTT,CASSLQGGSEVNTEAFF
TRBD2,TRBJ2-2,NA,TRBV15,TGTGCCACCAGCAGAGATTGGCCGGGGGGGCGGGCGGGGGAGCTGTTTTTT,CATSRDWPGGRAGELFF
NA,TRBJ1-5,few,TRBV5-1,TGCGCCAGCAGCTTACAGGGTGGGCGCGATCAGCCCCAGCATTTT,CASSLQGGRDQPQHF
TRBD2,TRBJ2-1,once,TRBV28,TGTGCCAGCAACACCCTAGCGGGACCCTCGGACAATGAGCAGTTCTTC,CASNTLAGPSDNEQFF
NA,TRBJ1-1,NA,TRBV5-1,TGCGCCAGCAGCTTGGGACAGCTTATGAACACTGAAGCTTTCTTT,CASSLGQLMNTEAFF
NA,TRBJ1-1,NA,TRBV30,TGTGCCTGGAGTGTACTCGGGACAATGAACACTGAAGCTTTCTTT,CAWSVLGTMNTEAFF
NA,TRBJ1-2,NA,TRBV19,TGTGCCAGTACCGCAGGGGAAGGCCTAAACTATGGCTACACCTTC,CASTAGEGLNYGYTF
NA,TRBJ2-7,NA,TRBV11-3,TGTGCCAGCAGCTTTGGCGGAGCCTACGAGCAGTACTTC,CASSFGGAYEQYF
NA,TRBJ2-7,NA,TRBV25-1,TGTGCCAGCAGTAAAGGGGGGGCGCGGTACGAGCAGTACTTC,CASSKGGARYEQYF
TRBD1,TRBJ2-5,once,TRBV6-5,TGTGCCAGCAGTTCGGACAGGGCGGTTGGTTTTGAGACCCAGTACTTC,CASSSDRAVGFETQYF
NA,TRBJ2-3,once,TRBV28,TGTGCCAGCAGTTTGAGAAGTGGGAGCGATACGCAGTATTTT,CASSLRSGSDTQYF
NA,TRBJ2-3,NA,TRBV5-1,TGCGCCAGCAGCTTGGCCGGGAGTAGCACAGATACGCAGTATTTT,CASSLAGSSTDTQYF
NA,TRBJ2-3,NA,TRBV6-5,TGTGCCAGCAGGCCGGACTACTACACAGATACGCAGTATTTT,CASRPDYYTDTQYF
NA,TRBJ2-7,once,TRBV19,TGTGCCAGTAGCCCCTCTAGGAGCGAGCAGTACTTC,CASSPSRSEQYF
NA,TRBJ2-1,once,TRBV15,TGTGCCACCTCTCGAGTTCTCTCCTACAATGAGCAGTTCTTC,CATSRVLSYNEQFF
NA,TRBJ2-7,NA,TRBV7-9,TGTGCCAGCAGCTTATCGTTCGAGCAGTACTTC,CASSLSFEQYF
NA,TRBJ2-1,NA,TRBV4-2,TGTGCCAGCAGCCAGGGCGAGCGTCGGGTTAGCGGAAGATGGGGCGAGCAGTTCTTC,CASSQGERRVSGRWGEQFF
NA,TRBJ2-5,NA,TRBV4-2,TGTGCCAGCAGCCAAGGGCTGGGGCTCCAAGAGACCCAGTACTTC,CASSQGLGLQETQYF
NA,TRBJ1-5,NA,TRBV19,TGTGCCAGTAGTTACGGGATTACCAATCAGCCCCAGCATTTT,CASSYGITNQPQHF
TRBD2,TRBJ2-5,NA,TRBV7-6,TGTGCCAGCAGCTTGTCGATAGGCGGGGGTGTACAAGAGACCCAGTACTTC,CASSLSIGGGVQETQYF
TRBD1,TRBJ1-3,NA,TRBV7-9,TGTGCCAGCAGCTTCGGTACGGGACAGGCCTCTGGAAACACCATATATTTT,CASSFGTGQASGNTIYF
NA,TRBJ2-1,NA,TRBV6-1,TGTGCCAGCACTACCGAATTCTCCAATGAGCAGTTCTTC,CASTTEFSNEQFF
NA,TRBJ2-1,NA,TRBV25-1,TGTGCCAGCAGTGGAGGGTACAATGAGCAGTTCTTC,CASSGGYNEQFF
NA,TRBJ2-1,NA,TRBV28,TGTGCCACGGGCAGGGGCGGCGGGTACAATGAGCAGTTCTTC,CATGRGGGYNEQFF
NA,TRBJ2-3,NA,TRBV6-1,TGTGCCAGCAGTCGGTCAACAGTAGGCACAGATACGCAGTATTTT,CASSRSTVGTDTQYF
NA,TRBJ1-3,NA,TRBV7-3,TGTGCCAGCAGCAACGACCCGGGGGACACCATATATTTT,CASSNDPGDTIYF
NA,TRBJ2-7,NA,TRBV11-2,TGTGCCAGCAGCTTCTTGGACAGAACCTACGAGCAGTACTTC,CASSFLDRTYEQYF
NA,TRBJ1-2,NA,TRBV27,TGTGCCAGCAGTTTAACAGGGAGGGATTATGGCTACACCTTC,CASSLTGRDYGYTF
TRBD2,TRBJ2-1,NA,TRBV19,TGTGCCAGTAGCCAAGGACTAGCGGGAGGGCCTCTGATCTTC,CASSQGLAGGPLIF
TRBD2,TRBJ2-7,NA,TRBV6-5,TGTGCCAGCAGTTCCTCGGCGCGGGGGTTACCCTACGAGCAGTACTTC,CASSSSARGLPYEQYF
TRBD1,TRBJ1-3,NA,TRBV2,TGTGCCAGCAGGCGAGGACAGGGCCCTGGAAACACCATATATTTT,CASRRGQGPGNTIYF
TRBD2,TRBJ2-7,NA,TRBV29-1,TGCAGTGCGATACTAGCGGGGGATTACGAGCAGTACTTC,CSAILAGDYEQYF
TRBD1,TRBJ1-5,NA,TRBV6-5,TGTGCCAGCAGTTCGACAGGGAACGACAATCGGCCCCAGCATTTT,CASSSTGNDNRPQHF
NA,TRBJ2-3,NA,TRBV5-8,TGTGCCAGCAGCCTTGTCTCCAGGGTAGGCACAGATACGCAGTATTTT,CASSLVSRVGTDTQYF